This T cell receptor beta chain was sequenced during a study of cytomegalovirus exposure and HLA in healthy donors (dated by TCRdb to the late 2010s). Turning to the overall study: An earlier analysis of 587 of the donors reported about 280 Gb of sequence data and around 110 million unique TCR beta sequences obtained from 180 million or so T cells. About 310 gigabases of sequencing data and tens of millions of unique TCR sequences were included in an early release covering roughly 600 HLA-typed donors. Among the 398 genotyped donors, about 85% belonged to the genetic ancestry cluster associated with self-reported Caucasian donors. The aim of the study was to test whether cataloging public T cell receptors could identify signatures of past pathogen exposure. Using immunosequencing, the study profiled T cell repertoires from approximately 700 subjects and related those repertoires to cytomegalovirus serostatus. A separate validation cohort of approximately 120 different subjects was used in addition to the approximately 670-subject first cohort. The study combined high-throughput TCR immunosequencing, statistical association of individual TCRs with disease status, and machine learning to predict cytomegalovirus infection status. In a later analysis, previously published TCR beta repertoires from 666 donors were re-analyzed and high-resolution HLA genotyping was added so that TCR occurrence patterns could be studied. The later analysis used no new phenotypic data to find candidate immune exposures, relying instead on TCR beta sequences and their occurrence across donors. An earlier analysis of 587 of the donors applied high-throughput TCR beta sequencing to assess whether each TCR beta V gene segment acted as functional or pseudogenic. Alongside the repertoire data, information on donor age, sex, ethnicity and CMV serostatus was compiled. In a later genetic analysis, genome-wide SNP genotypes for about 55% of the roughly 670 donors were used, and that subset was treated as a discovery cohort. All discovery cohort repertoires had been generated on a single sequencing platform. Class I and class II HLA loci were covered by the typing at four-digit resolution. Typing coverage varied by locus: about 620-630 donors for A, B, C, DRB1 and DQB1; roughly 560 for DQA1; nearly 610 for DPA1; under 490 for DPB1. A handful of DR-DQ haplotypes were handled as single units for association and clustering because linkage in the cohort was strong. On average, around 240,000 unique TCR beta nucleotide sequences were sequenced per donor among about 400 genotyped donors of the cohort, with around 19% of those sequences being non-productive. On the study overall, not on this receptor specifically: A total of about 150 TCR beta chains were listed by the study as associated with cytomegalovirus. For the cohort, immune exposure information was limited to CMV serostatus. In a later analysis, most CMV-associated TCR beta chains were found to appear HLA-restricted, with HLA associations seemingly driven largely by CMV exposure. An association between a missense DCLRE1C variant and V-gene and J-gene trimming of TCR beta chains was found in a later genetic analysis and replicated in an independent cohort. The authors suggested that the approach could potentially be extended to other disease states and immunological phenotypes. In a later analysis, TCR association rates were found to vary across HLA loci, with the most associated TCRs seen for DRB1 alleles and the fewest for HLA-C alleles. In vitro tests confirmed that a few of the cytomegalovirus-associated TCR beta chains recognize cytomegalovirus antigens. In an earlier analysis of approximately 590 of the donors, most TCR beta V segments appeared in productive rearrangements about 87% or about 30% of the time, broadly matching IMGT annotations. A later analysis found that HLA-associated TCR beta chains were more clonally expanded and had lower generation probabilities than equally common non-associated chains. Because the 87-base-pair reads could not distinguish some IMGT-functional V segments, including TRBV6-2 and TRBV6-3, those segments were excluded. Only TCR beta chains were sequenced in this cohort, and the absence of alpha or paired-chain data limited detectable features. HLA typing was unavailable for some donors at each locus, so association tests used only the typed subset. Correlated functional status among segregating V segments might be attributable to linkage disequilibrium, but an unknown experimental factor could not be ruled out. According to a later genetic analysis, donors in an Asian-associated ancestry cluster had fewer N-insertions in productive TCRs than the approximately 690-donor mean. Because counts were too low, around 17 rarely observed V segments, including chromosome 9 orphons, were left out of the earlier analysis of about 620 of the donors. While some public TCRs were present in many individuals, most TCR sequences turned up only very rarely across donors. A later analysis reported that several top co-occurrence clusters appeared linked to parvovirus B19, influenza, CMV and Epstein-Barr virus. Presence/absence analyses assumed roughly uniform sequencing depth across donors, an assumption that may not hold. In both the original and validation cohorts, the classifier was reported to diagnose cytomegalovirus status with high specificity and sensitivity. When HLA alleles, especially DR and DQ, strongly co-occurred, TCR associations were difficult to assign to individual alleles. A group of highly shared sequence variants was considered likely to be a technical artifact of the sequencing pipeline. At a false discovery rate of 0.05, a later analysis linked under 20,000 TCR beta sequences to specific HLA alleles. A further reported finding was that TCR beta sequences accurately predicted the HLA-A and HLA-B alleles for most subjects in the first cohort.

With regard to this clone: Its antigen target is currently unknown. No much larger clone exists at a distance of one base, and base qualities are not known.

The cohort was made up of around 720 healthy bone marrow donors. Cohort members were all nominally healthy when sampled, although unrecorded immune exposures were likely present. The donor tested CMV seropositive and was one of the 289 seropositive cohort members. Each donor provided a peripheral blood sample, and peripheral blood mononuclear cells were used for TCR beta sequencing. Genomic DNA extraction from the blood cell samples was performed with the Qiagen DNeasy Blood Extraction Kit. The cysteine opens and the phenylalanine closes a CDR3 of 15 amino acids. Left in the record is the CDR3 DNA by itself, 45 bases read in frame from the first base. The germline V gene (reference sequence) supplies CDR1 MNHNY and CDR2 SVGAGI. V is reduced by 9 bases and J by 3 bases, leaving a spacing of 20 bases between them. Libraries were constructed by the immunoSEQ multiplex PCR assay. For the multiplex PCR, a mixture combining 60 forward primers for TCR Vbeta segments and 13 reverse primers for TCR Jbeta segments was used. The CDR3 region of rearranged TCR beta genes was amplified from genomic DNA with a multiplex PCR assay. The amplified TCR beta libraries were sequenced on the Illumina HiSeq System as 87-base-pair reads. The study's processing was this. A later analysis counted about 80 million unique TCR beta chains across the 670 or so repertoires, and some 12 million of these chains were shared by at least two donors. A nearest-neighbor algorithm error-corrected the raw reads and collapsed the reads into unique sequences, merging closely related sequences to remove PCR and sequencing errors. CDR3 sequences were aligned to IMGT reference sequences to assign V, D and J gene segments. For a sequence to be retained, at least a six-nucleotide match to both a V gene segment and a J gene segment was required. Rearrangements were called productive when the CDR3 lacked stop codons and stayed in frame with V and J; all others were non-productive. CDR3 was defined by IMGT convention, running from the second conserved V-encoded cysteine to the conserved J-encoded phenylalanine. Sequences without an unambiguous match to a single V gene segment were excluded from the earlier analysis of several hundred of the donors. An earlier analysis of 587 of the donors called V segments functional above 56.7% productive rearrangements and segregating when the between-donor standard deviation exceeded 5%. A statistical classification framework was built for diagnosing cytomegalovirus status from the catalog of TCR beta chain sequences. A later analysis assigned V and J genes by comparing TCR nucleotide sequences with IMGT/GENE-DB human TR gene sequences. Using the TCRdist pipeline, a later analysis assigned CDR3 sequences along with most-parsimonious VDJ recombination scenarios. In a later analysis, each TCR beta chain was defined by its CDR3 amino acid sequence together with its V-gene family, and reads without a unique V-gene family were excluded. As a way to deal with suspected cross-contamination and a sequencing artifact, a later analysis dropped nearly 600 nucleotide sequences that were highly shared and had low generation probability. For each public chain, a later analysis derived a clonal expansion index from normalized ranks of inferred template counts within each repertoire. A later analysis computed generation probabilities with a VDJ recombination model fitted to out-of-frame rearrangements, and checked the results against IGoR. In a later analysis, TCR-TCR, TCR-HLA and TCR-CMV co-occurrence was scored with hypergeometric tests, and a repertoire-size bias correction was applied to TCR pairs. To estimate false discovery rates, a later analysis permuted the HLA or CMV assignments 20 times. In a later analysis, co-occurring TCRs were grouped with DBSCAN, and TCRdist sequence similarity was added when clustering was performed within HLA-allele-positive subsets. For co-occurrence clustering, repertoires with fewer than 30,000 or more than 120,000 public chains were excluded, along with five repertoires with anomalous nucleotide sharing. TCRdb stores this immuneACCESS table with in-frame sequences only. Part of the clones is absent; in the studies checked, under half of the shortfall reflects unresolved V genes, and no reason is known for the rest. The DNA was the basis for D and trimming; V, J and clone size are from that table. The sample table contains 100,000 to 150,000 clones; only one count was recorded for around 75% of them. The leading ten clones occupy approximately 9.6% of the sample.

The TCR comes from a woman in her forties or fifties in good health and CMV-seropositive. This chain is built from TRBV6-6 and TRBJ1-2; confidence is insufficient to name the D gene. The sequencing sample was made of PBMCs. The CDR3 loop reads CASISISEAHYGYTF. The bases read TGTGCCAGTATCTCCATTAGTGAGGCCCACTATGGCTACACCTTC.